Listed here are 4 T cell receptor beta chains from one sample, sequenced in a study of post-analysis software for immune sequencing data. Broader study findings: About 5 TRBV segments (TRBV5-6, TRBV5-1 and TRBV20-1 among them) occurred more frequently in patients than in controls.

Unique-molecular-identifier-tagged TCR beta cDNA libraries were used. TCRdb itself ran the PCR reads through MiXCR, one entry per CDR3 protein. The table includes some 240,000 distinct CDR3 sequences, 35% to 40% detected once. These TCRs' antigens remain unknown. The sample comprised blood. The receptors originated from a girl aged 10-17 years with multiple sclerosis.

In the case of this clonotype: A much larger clone lies one base from this, so it may be a read error. The V and J genes are TRBV5-6 and TRBJ2-1; TRBD2 is a possible D gene (7 bases). This CDR3 contains 16 residues. Germline V gene data show CDR1 as SGHDT and CDR2 as YYEEEE. The CDR3 loop reads CASNLGAGEVYNEQFF. CDR3 nucleotide sequence: TGTGCCAGCAACTTGGGGGCGGGAGAGGTCTACAATGAGCAGTTCTTC.

Concerning this clonotype: One base away lies a much larger clone, so this may be a sequencing read error. The chain combines TRBV24-1 with TRBJ2-7; D not certain. Deletions cut 2 bases from V and 7 bases from J, with 11 bases between. Germline loops: CDR1 KGHDR, CDR2 SFDVKD. This CDR3 is built from 13 residues. DNA of the CDR3: TGTGCCACCAGTGATTCTTCGTACAATGAGCAGTACTTC. It is translated as CATSDSSYNEQYF.

In regard to this clonotype: A read error may be the cause here, since a much bigger clone is one base away. V gene TRBV7-9 combines with J gene TRBJ1-1; TRBD1 aligns across 7 bases. The CDR3 runs 16 residues. Per germline, CDR1 SEHNR and CDR2 FQNEAQ (reference sequence). DNA of the CDR3: TGTGCCAGCAGCTTACCCACAGGGGAGAGGGAATATGAAGTTTTCTTT. Translating gives CASSLPTGEREYEVFF.

This clonotype was detected ten times or more. The rearrangement uses TRBV7-9 and TRBJ2-1; D not certain. This CDR3 is 15 amino acids long. Germline loops: CDR1 SEHNR, CDR2 FQNEAQ (reference sequence). Trimming removed 8 bases from V and 2 bases from J, with 16 bases in between. In nucleotides, the CDR3 is TGTGCCAGCTACAACCCAGCCGGGCCCTACAATGAGCAGTTCTTC. Its protein is CASYNPAGPYNEQFF. Combining the CDR3 with reference TRBV7-9 and TRBJ2-1 gives the whole variable domain DTGVSQNPRHKITKRGQNVTFRCDPISEHNRLYWYRQTLGQGPEFLTYFQNEAQLEKSRLLSDRFSAERPKGSFSTLEIQRTEQGDSAMYLCASYNPAGPYNEQFFGPGTRLTVL.